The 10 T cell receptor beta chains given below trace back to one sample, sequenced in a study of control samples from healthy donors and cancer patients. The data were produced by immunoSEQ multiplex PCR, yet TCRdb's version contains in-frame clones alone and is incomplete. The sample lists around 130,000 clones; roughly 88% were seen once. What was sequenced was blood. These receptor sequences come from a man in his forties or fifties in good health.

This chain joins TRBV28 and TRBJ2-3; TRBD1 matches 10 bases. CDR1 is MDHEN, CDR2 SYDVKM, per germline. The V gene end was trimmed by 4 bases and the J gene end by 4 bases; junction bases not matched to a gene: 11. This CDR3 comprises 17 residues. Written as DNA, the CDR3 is TGTGCCAGCAGTTCATATGCCCGGGACAGGGGATCAGATACGCAGTATTTT. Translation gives CASSSYARDRGSDTQYF.

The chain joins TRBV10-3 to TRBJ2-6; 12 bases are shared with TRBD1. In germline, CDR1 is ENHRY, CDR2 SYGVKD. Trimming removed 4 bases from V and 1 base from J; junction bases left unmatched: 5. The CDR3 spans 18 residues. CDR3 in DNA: TGTGCCATCAGTGGCGGGGACAGGGGGCCTTCTGGGGCCAACGTCCTGACTTTC. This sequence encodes CAISGGDRGPSGANVLTF.

The CDR3 sequence is CASSVLNRNYGYTF. The CDR3 DNA follows: TGTGCCAGCAGCGTACTGAACAGAAACTATGGCTACACCTTC. The V gene is TRBV9, the J gene TRBJ1-2; D is unclear. V gave up 1 base and J gave up 2 bases, with 9 bases separating them. Germline V gene sequence: CDR1 SGDLS, CDR2 YYNGEE. This CDR3 contains 14 residues. Looking up the rest from reference TRBV9 and TRBJ1-2 gives the full variable domain: DSGVTQTPKHLITATGQRVTLRCSPRSGDLSVYWYQQSLDQGLQFLIQYYNGEERAKGNILERFSAQQFPDLHSELNLSSLELGDSALYFCASSVLNRNYGYTFGSGTRLTVV.

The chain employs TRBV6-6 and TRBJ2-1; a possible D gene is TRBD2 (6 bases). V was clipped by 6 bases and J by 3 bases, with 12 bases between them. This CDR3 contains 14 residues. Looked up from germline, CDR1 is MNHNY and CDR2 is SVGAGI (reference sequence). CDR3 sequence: CASRGGEIYNEQFF. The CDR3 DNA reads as TGTGCCAGCAGGGGCGGGGAGATCTACAATGAGCAGTTCTTC.

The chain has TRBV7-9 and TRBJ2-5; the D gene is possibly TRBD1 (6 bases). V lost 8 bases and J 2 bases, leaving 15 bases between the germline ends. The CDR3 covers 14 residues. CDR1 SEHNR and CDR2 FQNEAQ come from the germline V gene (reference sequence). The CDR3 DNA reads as TGTGCCAGCCAACTGACAGGTCGACAAGAGACCCAGTACTTC. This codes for CASQLTGRQETQYF.

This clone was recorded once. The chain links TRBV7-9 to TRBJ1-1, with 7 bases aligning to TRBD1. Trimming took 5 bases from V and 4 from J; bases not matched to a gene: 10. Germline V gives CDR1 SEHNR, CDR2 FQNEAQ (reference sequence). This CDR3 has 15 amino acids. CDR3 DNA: TGTGCCAGCAGCACGCGACAGGGCAGGGGCACTGAAGCTTTCTTT. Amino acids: CASSTRQGRGTEAFF.

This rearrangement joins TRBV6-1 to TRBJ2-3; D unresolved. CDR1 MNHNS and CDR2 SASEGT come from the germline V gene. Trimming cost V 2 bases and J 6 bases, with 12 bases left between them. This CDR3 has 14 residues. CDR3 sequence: CASSEFSTPDTQYF. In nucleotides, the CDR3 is TGTGCCAGCAGTGAATTTAGTACTCCGGATACGCAGTATTTT.

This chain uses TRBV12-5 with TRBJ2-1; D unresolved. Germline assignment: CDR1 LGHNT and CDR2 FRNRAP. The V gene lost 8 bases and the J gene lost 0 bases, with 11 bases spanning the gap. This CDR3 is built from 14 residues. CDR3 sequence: CASQDLSSYNEQFF. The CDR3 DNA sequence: TGTGCTAGTCAGGATCTGAGCTCCTACAATGAGCAGTTCTTC.

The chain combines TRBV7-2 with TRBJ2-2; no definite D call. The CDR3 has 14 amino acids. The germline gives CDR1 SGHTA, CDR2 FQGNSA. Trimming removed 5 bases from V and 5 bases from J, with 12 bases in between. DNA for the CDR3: TGTGCCAGCAGCCCAAATGGAGAGACCGGGGAGCTGTTTTTT. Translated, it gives CASSPNGETGELFF.

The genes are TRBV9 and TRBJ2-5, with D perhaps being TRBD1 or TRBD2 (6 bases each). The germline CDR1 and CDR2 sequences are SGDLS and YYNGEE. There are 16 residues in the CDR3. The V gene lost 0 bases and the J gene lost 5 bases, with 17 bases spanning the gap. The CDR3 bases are TGTGCCAGCAGCGTAGGCCGTGTGGGGGGCGGGGAGACCCAGTACTTC. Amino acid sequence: CASSVGRVGGGETQYF.